The 15 T cell receptor beta chains in this list originate from one sample, sequenced in a study of OX40 agonist ivuxolimab in advanced cancers. Clones were sequenced by immunoSEQ multiplex PCR, and TCRdb holds only the in-frame ones, with some missing. The repertoire has fewer than 70,000 clones, 84% of them found once; the top ten carry about 1.7%. The sequences come from CD4+ or CD8+ T cells sorted from blood, collected in a trial of the OX40 agonist ivuxolimab. The receptors stem from an adult with an advanced solid tumor such as melanoma, head and neck, liver or kidney cancer.

There are a few counts of this clone. The chain links TRBV6-1 to TRBJ1-1; D remains unclear. The CDR3 contains 13 residues. The V end was cut by 0 bases, the J end by 11 bases, with 13 bases between. In germline, CDR1 is MNHNS, CDR2 SASEGT. As DNA, the CDR3 is TGTGCCAGCAGTGAAGCGCCCGGAACCTATGCTTTCTTT. It yields the protein CASSEAPGTYAFF.

This sequence joins TRBV27 and TRBJ1-5; D is possibly TRBD1 (5 bases). Germline-derived CDR1 and CDR2 are MNHEY and SMNVEV (reference sequence). V lost 6 bases, J lost 4 bases, and 16 bases lay in between. The CDR3 length is 15 residues. CDR3 nucleotides: TGTGCCAGCAGACCCGGGGGGGTAGAAAATCAGCCCCAGCATTTT. The encoded protein is CASRPGGVENQPQHF.

The rearrangement links TRBV28 to TRBJ2-5; TRBD2 is a possible D gene (6 bases). Trimming shortened V by 3 bases and J by 6 bases, and 29 bases separated the two germline ends. CDR1 is MDHEN and CDR2 is SYDVKM in the germline V gene. The CDR3 covers 19 residues. CDR3 sequence: CASSFGLSPGSIRGKTQYF. DNA of the CDR3: TGTGCCAGCAGTTTCGGACTATCCCCCGGGTCCATTAGGGGAAAGACCCAGTACTTC. Full variable domain (rest looked up from reference TRBV28 and TRBJ2-5): DVKVTQSSRYLVKRTGEKVFLECVQDMDHENMFWYRQDPGLGLRLIYFSYDVKMKEKGDIPEGYSVSREKKERFSLILESASTNQTSMYLCASSFGLSPGSIRGKTQYFGPGTRLLVL.

The V gene is TRBV4-2, the J gene TRBJ1-2, with unresolved D. Per the germline V gene, CDR1 is LGHNA and CDR2 is YNFKEQ. There are 13 residues in the CDR3. Trimming pared 0 bases from V and 8 bases from J, leaving 10 bases between. CDR3: CASSQEGRGGYTF. DNA for the CDR3: TGTGCCAGCAGCCAAGAAGGGAGAGGCGGCTACACCTTC.

The rearrangement joins TRBV5-6 to TRBJ2-1; D is undetermined. Per germline, CDR1 SGHDT and CDR2 YYEEEE. This CDR3 is built from 17 residues. Trimming cost V 0 bases and J 1 base, with 14 bases left between them. CDR3: CASSLDRPLRSYNEQFF. As DNA, the CDR3 is TGTGCCAGCAGCTTGGATAGGCCGCTCCGATCCTACAATGAGCAGTTCTTC.

Only one count was recorded for this clone. V is TRBV19 and J is TRBJ1-5, with a possible D match to TRBD1 (5 bases). In germline, CDR1 is LNHDA, CDR2 SQIVND (reference sequence). The CDR3 runs to 14 residues. V was clipped by 6 bases and J by 3 bases, with 12 bases between them. CDR3 amino acids: CASSRARDNQPQHF. The CDR3 DNA sequence: TGTGCCAGTAGCCGCGCCAGGGACAATCAGCCCCAGCATTTT.

A word on this clone: Other nucleotide sequences in the sample specify the same CDR3. The V and J genes are TRBV29-1 and TRBJ2-5; D might be TRBD1 (5 bases). The V end lost 6 bases, the J end lost 5 bases, and 25 bases lay between the germline ends. The CDR3 is 16 residues long. CDR1 SQVTM and CDR2 ANQGSEA come from the germline V gene. CDR3 nucleotides: TGCAGCGTACACATTCTGCAGGGTCTGGGCGGCGAGACCCAGTACTTC. Translation: CSVHILQGLGGETQYF.

CDR3 nucleotides: TGTGCCTGGAGTCGCAAGGGACTTTACAATCAGCCCCAGCATTTT. It specifies CAWSRKGLYNQPQHF. The chain carries TRBV30 and TRBJ1-5; D perhaps matches TRBD1 (5 bases). This CDR3 comprises 15 residues. V dropped 2 bases and J dropped 3 bases, with 14 bases sitting between them. The germline gives CDR1 GTSNPN, CDR2 SVGIG (reference sequence).

The V gene is TRBV6-5, the J gene TRBJ2-1; possibly TRBD2 for D (6 bases). CDR1 MNHEY and CDR2 SVGAGI come from the germline V gene. V dropped 2 bases and J dropped 5 bases, with 10 bases sitting between them. The CDR3 runs to 14 residues. The CDR3 sequence is CASSYGGGDNEQFF. The CDR3 region has the DNA TGTGCCAGCAGTTACGGCGGCGGGGACAATGAGCAGTTCTTC.

The chain joins TRBV2 to TRBJ2-5; D perhaps matches TRBD2 (5 bases). The CDR3 totals 13 residues. Trimming removed 6 bases at V and 0 bases at J, with 8 bases between. Germline V lookup: CDR1 SNHLY, CDR2 FYNNEI. The DNA for the CDR3 is TGTGCCAGCAGGTCGGACTACCAAGAGACCCAGTACTTC. Amino acids: CASRSDYQETQYF.

This chain links TRBV7-9 with TRBJ2-7; D is unresolved. Germline CDR1 SEHNR, CDR2 FQNEAQ (reference sequence). The CDR3 has 12 residues. Trimming stripped 1 base from V and 6 bases from J, with 7 bases between. CDR3 sequence (DNA): TGTGCCAGCAGCTTAGAAGTTAGCGAGCAGTACTTC. This translates into CASSLEVSEQYF.

V and J are TRBV5-4 and TRBJ1-1; D is undetermined. With 5 bases removed from V and 5 bases from J, the gap between germline ends came to 16 bases. This CDR3 contains 14 residues. CDR1 and CDR2 (germline): SGHNT, YYREEE (reference sequence). The CDR3 bases are TGTGCCAGCAGTCCCCAGCCGAGCGGGACTGAAGCTTTCTTT. This codes for CASSPQPSGTEAFF.

The CDR3 DNA sequence: TGTGCCTGGAGGCCGCCCTCCTACAATGAGCAGTTCTTC. Translation gives CAWRPPSYNEQFF. The genes are TRBV30 and TRBJ2-1, with D hard to call. Trimming left V 3 bases short and J 0 bases short, with 6 bases between. Looked up from germline, CDR1 is GTSNPN and CDR2 is SVGIG (reference sequence). The CDR3 loop spans 13 amino acids. Complete variable domain (other parts from reference TRBV30 and TRBJ2-1): SQTIHQWPATLVQPVGSPLSLECTVEGTSNPNLYWYRQAAGRGLQLLFYSVGIGQISSEVPQNLSASRPQDRQFILSSKKLLLSDSGFYLCAWRPPSYNEQFFGPGTRLTVL.

This chain joins TRBV14 and TRBJ1-2; maybe TRBD1 (5 bases). Germline-derived CDR1 and CDR2 are SGHDN and FVKESK. This CDR3 spans 17 amino acids. V lost 1 base to trimming and J lost 2 bases, with 17 bases between them. The CDR3 spells CASSQVVGVGANYGYTF. CDR3 in DNA: TGTGCCAGCAGCCAAGTGGTCGGGGTAGGGGCGAACTATGGCTACACCTTC. Looking up the rest from reference TRBV14 and TRBJ1-2 gives the full variable domain: EAGVTQFPSHSVIEKGQTVTLRCDPISGHDNLYWYRRVMGKEIKFLLHFVKESKQDESGMPNNRFLAERTGGTYSTLKVQPAELEDSGVYFCASSQVVGVGANYGYTFGSGTRLTVV.

This clone was detected once. The chain employs TRBV7-2 and TRBJ1-1; no firm D call. V was shortened by 0 bases and J by 4 bases, with 18 bases between the two germline ends. CDR3 length: 17 residues. Germline V gives CDR1 SGHTA, CDR2 FQGNSA. This CDR3 reads CASSLATALTGLTEAFF. For the CDR3, the DNA is TGTGCCAGCAGCTTAGCCACAGCCCTTACTGGCCTCACTGAAGCTTTCTTT.